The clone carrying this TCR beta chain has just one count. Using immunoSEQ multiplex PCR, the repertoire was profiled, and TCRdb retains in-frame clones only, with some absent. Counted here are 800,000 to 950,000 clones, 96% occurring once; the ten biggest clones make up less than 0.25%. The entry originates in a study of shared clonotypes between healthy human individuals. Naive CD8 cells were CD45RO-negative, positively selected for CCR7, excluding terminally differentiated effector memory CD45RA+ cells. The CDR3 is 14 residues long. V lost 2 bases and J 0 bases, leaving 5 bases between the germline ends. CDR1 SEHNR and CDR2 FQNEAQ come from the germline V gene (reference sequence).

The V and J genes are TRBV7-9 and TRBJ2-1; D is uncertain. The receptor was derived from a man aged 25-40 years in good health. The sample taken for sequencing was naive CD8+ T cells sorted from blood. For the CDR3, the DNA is TGTGCCAGCAGCTTACAGATCTCCTACAATGAGCAGTTCTTC. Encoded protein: CASSLQISYNEQFF.